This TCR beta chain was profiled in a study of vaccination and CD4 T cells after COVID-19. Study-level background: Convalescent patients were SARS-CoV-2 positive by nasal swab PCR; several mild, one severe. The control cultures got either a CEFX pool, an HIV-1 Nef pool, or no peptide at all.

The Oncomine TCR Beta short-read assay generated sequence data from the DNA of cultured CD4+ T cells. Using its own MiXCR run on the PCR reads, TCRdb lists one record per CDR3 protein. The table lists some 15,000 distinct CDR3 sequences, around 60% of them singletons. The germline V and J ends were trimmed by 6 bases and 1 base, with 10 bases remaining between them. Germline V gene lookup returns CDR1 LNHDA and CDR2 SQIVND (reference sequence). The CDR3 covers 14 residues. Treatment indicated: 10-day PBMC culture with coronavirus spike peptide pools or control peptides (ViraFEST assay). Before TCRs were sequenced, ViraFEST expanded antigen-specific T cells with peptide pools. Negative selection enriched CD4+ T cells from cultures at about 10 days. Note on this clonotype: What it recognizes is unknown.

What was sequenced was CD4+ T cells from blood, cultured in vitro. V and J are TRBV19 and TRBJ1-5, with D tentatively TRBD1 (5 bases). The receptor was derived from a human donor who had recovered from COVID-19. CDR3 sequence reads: CASSAGISNQPQHF. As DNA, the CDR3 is TGTGCCAGTAGCGCAGGGATAAGCAATCAGCCCCAGCATTTT.